The TCR beta chain described here comes from a study of shared clonotypes between healthy human individuals. The CDR3 totals 12 residues. J was trimmed by 4 bases and V by 8 bases; bases with no gene match: 4. From germline, CDR1 is SNHLY and CDR2 FYNNEI. On this clone itself: Antigen: not known.

This table comes from immunoSEQ multiplex PCR, and its TCRdb copy is limited to in-frame clones, with some not included. The sample lists roughly 2,500,000 clones; under 95% were seen once. Points from the study as a whole: With a handful of donors compared, around 4.7% of naive CD4 clonotypes were shared. Memory subsets had estimated richness that was generally smaller than that of naive subsets.

The TCR was taken from a man between 18 and 29 years old in good health. Some clones in this sample may be carry-over from other donors' samples. Material: naive CD4+ T cells from PBMCs. Indicated subset: CD45RA+ positively selected. The rearrangement links TRBV2 to TRBJ1-2; 7 bases are a match to TRBD1. CDR3 sequence reads: CASPDRAYGYTF. The CDR3 region has the DNA TGTGCCAGCCCCGACAGGGCCTATGGCTACACCTTC.